A single sample gave rise to the 2 T cell receptor beta chains below, sequenced in a study of T cells in Graves' hyperthyroidism and ophthalmopathy. The investigators amplified TCR beta CDR3 regions from RNA transcripts. Carried out on the TCR CDR3, a first-round RT-PCR used the HTBI primer set. One entry per CDR3 protein results from TCRdb running MiXCR on the multiplex PCR reads. The table has 350,000 or so distinct CDR3 sequences, 17% seen once. Source material: blood. These receptors came from a woman in her 30s with Graves' hyperthyroidism that later progressed to Graves' ophthalmopathy.

A few counts support this clonotype. The chain employs TRBV5-1 and TRBJ2-7; 9 bases line up with TRBD2. Germline values: CDR1 SGHRS, CDR2 YFSETQ. CDR3 length: 15 amino acids. Unmatched junction bases numbered 5, after V lost 1 base and J lost 3 bases. DNA for the CDR3: TGCGCCAGCAGCTTGAGGAGCGGGGGGAACTACGAGCAGTACTTC. Translated, it gives CASSLRSGGNYEQYF.

This clonotype was counted many times. The chain uses TRBV6-2 or TRBV6-3 and TRBJ2-1, with 11 bases aligning to TRBD1. Germline V gene data show CDR1 as MNHEY and CDR2 as SVGEGT. This CDR3 spans 14 amino acids. Trimming at V came to 4 bases and at J to 6 bases, leaving 2 bases not matched to a gene. CDR3 DNA: TGTGCCAGCAGTTCCGGGACAGGGGGCAATGAGCAGTTCTTC. Encoded protein: CASSSGTGGNEQFF.